The clone carrying this T cell receptor (beta chain) appeared many times. Its specificity is not known. Trimming at V came to 6 bases and at J to 2 bases, leaving 5 bases not matched to a gene. This CDR3 is built from 15 residues. Unique molecular identifiers were used in preparing the TCRbeta library. One entry per CDR3 protein results from TCRdb running MiXCR on the PCR reads. The sample consists of hundreds of thousands of distinct CDR3 sequences, about a tenth of them appearing once. The data are from a study of T-cell reconstitution after alpha-beta-depleted transplantation in children. Overall study results and limits: Surviving recipient T cells and thymic progenitors produced the high day-60 TCRbeta diversity seen in some patients. By one year post-transplant, T-cell counts and diversity largely arose from T cells that were newly produced. Several hundred expanded graft clones reportedly were the source of alpha-beta T cells about two months after transplant.

V gene TRBV12-3 or TRBV12-4 combines with J gene TRBJ2-2, with TRBD1 identical over 8 bases. The clonotype originates from a boy in the first two years of life with acute myeloid leukemia, due to receive a stem cell transplant. The sequenced sample was PBMCs, obtained before TCRalphabeta/CD19-depleted stem cell transplant. The CDR3 spells CASRRQGLNTGELFF. The CDR3 coding sequence is TGTGCCAGCAGGAGACAGGGGCTTAACACCGGGGAGCTGTTTTTT.